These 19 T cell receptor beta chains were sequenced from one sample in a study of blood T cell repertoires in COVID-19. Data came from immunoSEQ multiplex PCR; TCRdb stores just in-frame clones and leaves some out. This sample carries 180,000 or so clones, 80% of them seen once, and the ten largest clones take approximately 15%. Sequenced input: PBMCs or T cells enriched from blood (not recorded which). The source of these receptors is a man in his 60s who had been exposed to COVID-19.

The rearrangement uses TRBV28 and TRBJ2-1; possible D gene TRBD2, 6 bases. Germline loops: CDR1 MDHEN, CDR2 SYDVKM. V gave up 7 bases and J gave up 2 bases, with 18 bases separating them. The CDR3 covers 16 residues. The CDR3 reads CASTDPGPGAYNEQFF. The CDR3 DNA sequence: TGTGCCAGCACCGATCCTGGGCCGGGAGCCTACAATGAGCAGTTCTTC.

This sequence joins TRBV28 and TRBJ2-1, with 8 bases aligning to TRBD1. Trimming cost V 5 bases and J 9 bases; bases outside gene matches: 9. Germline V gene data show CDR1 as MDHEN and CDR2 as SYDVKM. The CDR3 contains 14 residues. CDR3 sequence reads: CASSPGGFLGEQFF. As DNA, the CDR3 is TGTGCCAGCAGTCCAGGGGGCTTTTTGGGTGAGCAGTTCTTC.

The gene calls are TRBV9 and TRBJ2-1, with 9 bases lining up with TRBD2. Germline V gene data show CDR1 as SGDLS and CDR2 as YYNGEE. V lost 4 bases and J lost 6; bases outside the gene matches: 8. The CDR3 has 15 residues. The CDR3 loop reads CASSPVAGEPNEQFF. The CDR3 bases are TGTGCCAGCAGCCCAGTAGCGGGAGAGCCCAATGAGCAGTTCTTC.

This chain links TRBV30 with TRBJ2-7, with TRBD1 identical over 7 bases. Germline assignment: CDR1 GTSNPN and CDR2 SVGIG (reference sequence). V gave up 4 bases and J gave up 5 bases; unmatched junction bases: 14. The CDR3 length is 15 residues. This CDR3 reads CAWTNGTAYFDEQYF. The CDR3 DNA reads TGTGCCTGGACAAACGGGACAGCCTATTTCGACGAGCAGTACTTC.

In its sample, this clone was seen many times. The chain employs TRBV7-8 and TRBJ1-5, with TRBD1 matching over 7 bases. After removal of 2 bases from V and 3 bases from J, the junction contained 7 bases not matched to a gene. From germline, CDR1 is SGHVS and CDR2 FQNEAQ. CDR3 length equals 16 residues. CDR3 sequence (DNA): TGTGCCAGCAGCTTACGGGACAGAGTAACCAATCAGCCCCAGCATTTT. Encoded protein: CASSLRDRVTNQPQHF. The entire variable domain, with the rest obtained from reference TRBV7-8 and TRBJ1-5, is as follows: GAGVSQSPRYKVAKRGQDVALRCDPISGHVSLFWYQQALGQGPEFLTYFQNEAQLDKSGLPSDRFFAERPEGSVSTLKIQRTQQEDSAVYLCASSLRDRVTNQPQHFGDGTRLSIL.

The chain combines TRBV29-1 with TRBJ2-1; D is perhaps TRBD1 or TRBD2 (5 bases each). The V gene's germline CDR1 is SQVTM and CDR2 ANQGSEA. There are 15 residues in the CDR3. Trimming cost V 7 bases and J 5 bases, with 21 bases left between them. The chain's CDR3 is CSAEGARVVNNEQFF. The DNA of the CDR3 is TGCAGCGCTGAGGGCGCCAGGGTAGTAAACAATGAGCAGTTCTTC.

CDR3 DNA sequence: TGTGCCAGCAGGAAGACGGGAAACTCCTACGAGCAGTACTTC. The encoded protein is CASRKTGNSYEQYF. The chain couples TRBV2 to TRBJ2-7; the D gene is possibly TRBD2 (5 bases). This CDR3 has 14 amino acids. The germline V gene encodes CDR1 SNHLY and CDR2 FYNNEI. Trimming cost V 6 bases and J 0 bases, with 12 bases left between them. The whole variable domain, remainder taken from reference TRBV2 and TRBJ2-7, is EPEVTQTPSHQVTQMGQEVILRCVPISNHLYFYWYRQILGQKVEFLVSFYNNEISEKSEIFDDQFSVERPDGSNFTLKIRSTKLEDSAMYFCASRKTGNSYEQYFGPGTRLTVT.

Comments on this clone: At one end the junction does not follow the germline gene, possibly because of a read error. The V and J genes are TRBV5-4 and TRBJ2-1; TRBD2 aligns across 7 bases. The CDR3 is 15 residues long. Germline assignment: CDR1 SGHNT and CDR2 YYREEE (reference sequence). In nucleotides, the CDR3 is TGTGCCAGCGGCTTCCCCGCTAGCGGTCACAATGAGCAGTTCTTC. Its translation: CASGFPASGHNEQFF.

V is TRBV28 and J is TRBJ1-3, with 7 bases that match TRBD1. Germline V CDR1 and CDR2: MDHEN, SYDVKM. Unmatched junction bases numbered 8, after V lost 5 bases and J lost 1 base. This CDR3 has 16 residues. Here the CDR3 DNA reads TGTGCCAGCAGTCCGCCCACAGGGGTTTCTGGAAACACCATATATTTT. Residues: CASSPPTGVSGNTIYF.

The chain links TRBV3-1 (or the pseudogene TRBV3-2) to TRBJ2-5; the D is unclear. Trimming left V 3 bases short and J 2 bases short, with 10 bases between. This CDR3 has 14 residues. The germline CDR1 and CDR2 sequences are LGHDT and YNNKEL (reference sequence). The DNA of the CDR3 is TGTGCCAGCAGCCATACAGTAATGCAAGAGACCCAGTACTTC. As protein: CASSHTVMQETQYF.

The CDR3 region has the DNA TGTGCCAGCAGCGTAGGGACTAGCGGCCCCACGAGGGAGACCCAGTACTTC. It translates to CASSVGTSGPTRETQYF. V and J are TRBV9 and TRBJ2-5; the match to TRBD2 covers 10 bases. The CDR3 spans 17 residues. CDR1 SGDLS and CDR2 YYNGEE come from the germline V gene. V lost 0 bases and J lost 5; bases outside the gene matches: 10.

CDR3 nucleotide sequence: TGTGCCAGCGGGGGGACTAGCGGGAGGCGGGGAACAGATACGCAGTATTTT. It specifies CASGGTSGRRGTDTQYF. V and J are TRBV7-8 and TRBJ2-3, with 15 bases matching TRBD2. The junction had 9 bases not matched to a gene; V was cut back by 8 bases and J by 3 bases. Germline V gene sequence: CDR1 SGHVS, CDR2 FQNEAQ. The CDR3 is 17 amino acids.

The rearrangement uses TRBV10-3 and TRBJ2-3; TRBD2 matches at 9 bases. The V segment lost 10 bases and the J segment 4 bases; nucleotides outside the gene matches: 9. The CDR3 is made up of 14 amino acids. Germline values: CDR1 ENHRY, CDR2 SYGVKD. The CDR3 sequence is CATRWREGPDTQYF. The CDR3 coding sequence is TGTGCCACCCGCTGGCGGGAGGGCCCAGATACGCAGTATTTT.

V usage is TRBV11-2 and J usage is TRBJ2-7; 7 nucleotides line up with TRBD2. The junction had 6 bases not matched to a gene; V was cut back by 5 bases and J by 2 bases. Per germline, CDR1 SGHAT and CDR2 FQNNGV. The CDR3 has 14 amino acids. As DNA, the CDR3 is TGTGCCAGCAGCCGCGCTAGCGGAACCTACGAGCAGTACTTC. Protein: CASSRASGTYEQYF.

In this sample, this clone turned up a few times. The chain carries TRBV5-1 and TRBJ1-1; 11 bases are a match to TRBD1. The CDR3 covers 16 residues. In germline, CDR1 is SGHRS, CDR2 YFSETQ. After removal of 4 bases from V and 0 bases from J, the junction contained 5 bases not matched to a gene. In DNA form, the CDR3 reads TGCGCCAGCAGCGGCGGGACAGGGGGAATGAACACTGAAGCTTTCTTT. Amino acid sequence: CASSGGTGGMNTEAFF.

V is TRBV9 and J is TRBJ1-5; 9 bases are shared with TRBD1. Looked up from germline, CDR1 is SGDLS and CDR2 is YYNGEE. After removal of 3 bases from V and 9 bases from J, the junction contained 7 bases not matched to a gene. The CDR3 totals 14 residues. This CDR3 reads CASSGGQGMGPQHF. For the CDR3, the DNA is TGTGCCAGCAGCGGGGGACAGGGAATGGGGCCCCAGCATTTT.

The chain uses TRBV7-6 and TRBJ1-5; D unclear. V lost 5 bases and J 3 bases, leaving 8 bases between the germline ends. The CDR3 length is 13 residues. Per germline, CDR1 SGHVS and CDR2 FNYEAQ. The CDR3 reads CASSPQNNQPQHF. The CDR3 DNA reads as TGTGCCAGCAGCCCTCAGAACAATCAGCCCCAGCATTTT. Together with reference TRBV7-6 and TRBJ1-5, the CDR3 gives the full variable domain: GAGVSQSPRYKVTKRGQDVALRCDPISGHVSLYWYRQALGQGPEFLTYFNYEAQQDKSGLPNDRFSAERPEGSISTLTIQRTEQRDSAMYRCASSPQNNQPQHFGDGTRLSIL.

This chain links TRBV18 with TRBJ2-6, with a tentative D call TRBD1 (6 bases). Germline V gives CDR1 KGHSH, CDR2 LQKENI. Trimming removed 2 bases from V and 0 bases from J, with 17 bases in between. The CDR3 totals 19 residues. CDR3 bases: TGTGCCAGCTCACCAGGTCGGGGACAAGGGGGCTCTGGGGCCAACGTCCTGACTTTC. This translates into CASSPGRGQGGSGANVLTF.

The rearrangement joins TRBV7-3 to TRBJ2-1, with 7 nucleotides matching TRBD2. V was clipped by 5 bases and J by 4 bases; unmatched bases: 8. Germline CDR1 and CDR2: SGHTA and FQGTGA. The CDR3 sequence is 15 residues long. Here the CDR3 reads CASSLGGSKYNEQFF. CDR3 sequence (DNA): TGTGCCAGCAGCCTCGGGGGGAGTAAGTACAATGAGCAGTTCTTC.